The sequence of this T cell receptor beta chain was determined in a study of OX40 agonist ivuxolimab in advanced cancers. The V gene's germline CDR1 is GTSNPN and CDR2 SVGIG (reference sequence). This CDR3 region has 17 residues. The protocol was immunoSEQ multiplex PCR, while the TCRdb copy is restricted to in-frame clones and leaves out a portion. The profile shows around 100,000 clones, approximately 90% of them singletons. The sequence derives from an adult with an advanced solid tumor such as melanoma, head and neck, liver or kidney cancer. J is TRBJ2-7 and V is TRBV30; TRBD2 aligns across 11 bases. The DNA matches TRBJ2-1 better at its end, which makes the J call doubtful. The specimen comprised CD4+ or CD8+ T cells sorted from blood, sampled in a trial of the OX40 agonist ivuxolimab. CDR3 bases: TGTGCCTGGAGTTGGAGGACTAGCGGGCTTGGACTCTACGAGCAGTTCTTC. Its protein product is CAWSWRTSGLGLYEQFF.